The clone carrying this T cell receptor beta chain turned up a few times. This specimen belongs to a study of blood T cells in healthy people across ages. About the research overall: Researchers report that template switching captured about one barcoded beta molecule per two T cells.

Trimming took 1 base from V and 5 from J, leaving 10 bases between them. This CDR3 has 14 residues. Germline V gene sequence: CDR1 SGHRS, CDR2 YFSETQ. Primers used in a second PCR of roughly 6 to 11 cycles were a sample-barcoded 5' primer and a J-beta primer mix. MiXCR, applied by TCRdb to the 5' RACE reads, yields one record per CDR3 protein. The sample has about 760,000 distinct CDR3 sequences; approximately 25% are singletons. With each sample, at least 6 micrograms of total RNA were extracted. This sample also belongs to another study, concerning T cells of mothers and their children. That report notes: Each child gave approximately 2.8 million TCR beta CDR3 reads (each mother, over 8.5 million).

Sequencing was carried out using blood. The clonotype comes from a boy aged 5-17 years in good health. The rearrangement links TRBV5-1 to TRBJ2-1; D gene ambiguous. The CDR3 sequence is CASSLLVADNEQFF. The CDR3 DNA is TGCGCCAGCAGCTTGCTAGTAGCTGACAATGAGCAGTTCTTC.